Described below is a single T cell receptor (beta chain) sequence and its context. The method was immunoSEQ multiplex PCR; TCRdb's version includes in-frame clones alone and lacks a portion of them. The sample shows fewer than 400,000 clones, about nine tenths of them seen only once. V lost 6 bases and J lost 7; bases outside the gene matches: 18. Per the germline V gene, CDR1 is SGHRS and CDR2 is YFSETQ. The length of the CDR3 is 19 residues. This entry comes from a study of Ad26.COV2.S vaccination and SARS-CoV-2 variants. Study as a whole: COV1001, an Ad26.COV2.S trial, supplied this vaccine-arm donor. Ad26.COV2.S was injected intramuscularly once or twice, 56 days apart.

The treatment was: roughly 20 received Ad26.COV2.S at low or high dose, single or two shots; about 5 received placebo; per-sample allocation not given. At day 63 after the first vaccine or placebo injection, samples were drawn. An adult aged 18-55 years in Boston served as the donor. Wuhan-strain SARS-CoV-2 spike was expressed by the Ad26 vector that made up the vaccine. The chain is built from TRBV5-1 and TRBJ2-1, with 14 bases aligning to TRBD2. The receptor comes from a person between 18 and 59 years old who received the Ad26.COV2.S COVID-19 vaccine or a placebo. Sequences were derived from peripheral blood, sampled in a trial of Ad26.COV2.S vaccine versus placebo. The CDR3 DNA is TGCGCCAGCAACCTTGGTTCGACTAGCGGGAGGGCCGGTTTAAATGAGCAGTTCTTC. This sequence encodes CASNLGSTSGRAGLNEQFF.